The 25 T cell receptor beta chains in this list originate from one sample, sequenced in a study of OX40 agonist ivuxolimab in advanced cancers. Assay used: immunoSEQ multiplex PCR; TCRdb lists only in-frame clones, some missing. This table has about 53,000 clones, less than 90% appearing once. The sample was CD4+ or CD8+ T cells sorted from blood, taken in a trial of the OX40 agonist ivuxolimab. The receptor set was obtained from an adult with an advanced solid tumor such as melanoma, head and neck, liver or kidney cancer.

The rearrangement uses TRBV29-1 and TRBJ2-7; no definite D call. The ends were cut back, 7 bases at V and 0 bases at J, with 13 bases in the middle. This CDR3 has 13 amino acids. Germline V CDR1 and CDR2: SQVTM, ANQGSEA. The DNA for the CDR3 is TGCAGCGCCCAGATCCTAAGCTCCTACGAGCAGTACTTC. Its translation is CSAQILSSYEQYF.

The CDR3 DNA sequence: TGTGCCAGCAGCTTCGGGGGACTGGGAGGTGGGACCCAGTACTTC. Protein product: CASSFGGLGGGTQYF. The chain is built from TRBV7-9 and TRBJ2-5; D is perhaps TRBD2 (6 bases). The V and J ends lost 3 bases and 7 bases respectively, with 18 bases between them. Germline V lookup: CDR1 SEHNR, CDR2 FQNEAQ (reference sequence). This CDR3 region has 15 residues.

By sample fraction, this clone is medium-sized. CDR3 DNA: TGTGCCAGCAGCAAAGTTGGGGGAGATGGCTACACCTTC. It translates to CASSKVGGDGYTF. The chain links TRBV7-2 to TRBJ1-2; possible D gene TRBD1, 5 bases. CDR1 SGHTA and CDR2 FQGNSA come from the germline V gene. The V and J ends lost 5 bases and 6 bases respectively, with 13 bases between them. The CDR3 sequence is 13 residues long.

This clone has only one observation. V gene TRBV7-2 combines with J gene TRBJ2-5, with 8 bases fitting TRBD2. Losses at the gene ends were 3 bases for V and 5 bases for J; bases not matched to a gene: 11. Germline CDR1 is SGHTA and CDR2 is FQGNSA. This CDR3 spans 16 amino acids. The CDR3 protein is CASSFSSGAPQETQYF. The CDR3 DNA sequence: TGTGCCAGCAGCTTCAGTAGCGGGGCCCCCCAGGAGACCCAGTACTTC.

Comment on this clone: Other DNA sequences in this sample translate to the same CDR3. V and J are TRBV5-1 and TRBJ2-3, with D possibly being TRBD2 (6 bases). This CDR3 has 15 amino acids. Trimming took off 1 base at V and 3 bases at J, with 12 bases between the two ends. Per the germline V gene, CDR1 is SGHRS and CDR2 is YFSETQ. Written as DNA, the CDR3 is TGCGCCAGCAGCTTGAGTGGGGGGAGGACAGATACGCAGTATTTT. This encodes CASSLSGGRTDTQYF.

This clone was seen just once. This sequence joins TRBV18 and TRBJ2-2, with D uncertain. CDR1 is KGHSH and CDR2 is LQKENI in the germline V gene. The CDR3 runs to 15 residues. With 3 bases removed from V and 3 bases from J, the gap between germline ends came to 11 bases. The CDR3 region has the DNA TGTGCCAGCTCACCGGGCACATGGGACACCGGGGAGCTGTTTTTT. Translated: CASSPGTWDTGELFF. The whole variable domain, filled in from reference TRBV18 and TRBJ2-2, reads NAGVMQNPRHLVRRRGQEARLRCSPMKGHSHVYWYRQLPEEGLKFMVYLQKENIIDESGMPKERFSAEFPKEGPSILRIQQVVRGDSAAYFCASSPGTWDTGELFFGEGSRLTVL.

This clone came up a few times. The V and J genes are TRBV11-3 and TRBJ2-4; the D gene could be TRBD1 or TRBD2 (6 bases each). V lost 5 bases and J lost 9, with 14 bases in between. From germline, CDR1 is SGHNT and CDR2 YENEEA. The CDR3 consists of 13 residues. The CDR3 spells CASSLQEGGIQYF. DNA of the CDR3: TGTGCCAGCAGCCTCCAGGAGGGGGGCATTCAGTACTTC.

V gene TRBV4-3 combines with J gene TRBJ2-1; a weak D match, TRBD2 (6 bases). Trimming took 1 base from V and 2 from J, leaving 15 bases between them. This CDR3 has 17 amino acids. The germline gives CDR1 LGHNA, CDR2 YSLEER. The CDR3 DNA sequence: TGCGCCAGCAGCCAAGCTCCGGGAGCCTTCCCCTACAATGAGCAGTTCTTC. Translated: CASSQAPGAFPYNEQFF.

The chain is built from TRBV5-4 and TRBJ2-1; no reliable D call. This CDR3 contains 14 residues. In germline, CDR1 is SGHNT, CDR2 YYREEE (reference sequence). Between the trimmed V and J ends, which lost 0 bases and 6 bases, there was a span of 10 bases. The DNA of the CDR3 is TGTGCCAGCAGCTTGGAGCTAGTTTCCAATGAGCAGTTCTTC. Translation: CASSLELVSNEQFF.

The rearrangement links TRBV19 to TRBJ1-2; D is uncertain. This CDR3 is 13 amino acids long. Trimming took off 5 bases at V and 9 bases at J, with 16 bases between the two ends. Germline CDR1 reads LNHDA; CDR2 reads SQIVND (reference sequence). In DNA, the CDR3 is TGTGCCAGTAGTCCAGACCTTTCTCAACGCTACACCTTC. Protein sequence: CASSPDLSQRYTF.

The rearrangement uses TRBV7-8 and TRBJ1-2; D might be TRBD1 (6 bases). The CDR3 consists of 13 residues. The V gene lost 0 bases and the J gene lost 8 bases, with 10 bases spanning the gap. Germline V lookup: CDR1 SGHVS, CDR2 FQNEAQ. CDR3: CASSLAGGGGYTF. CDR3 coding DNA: TGTGCCAGCAGCTTAGCTGGGGGCGGCGGCTACACCTTC.

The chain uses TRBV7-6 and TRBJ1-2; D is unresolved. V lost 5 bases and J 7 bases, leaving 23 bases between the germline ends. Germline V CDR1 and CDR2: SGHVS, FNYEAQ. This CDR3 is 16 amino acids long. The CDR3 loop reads CASSDRVRVMGAGYTF. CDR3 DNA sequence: TGTGCCAGCAGCGACCGGGTCCGTGTAATGGGCGCTGGCTACACCTTC.

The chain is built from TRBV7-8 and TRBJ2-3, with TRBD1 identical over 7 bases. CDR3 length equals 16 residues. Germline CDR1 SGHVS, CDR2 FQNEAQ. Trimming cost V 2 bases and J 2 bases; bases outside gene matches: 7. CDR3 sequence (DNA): TGTGCCAGCAGCTTACAGGGGGTGCGGAACACAGATACGCAGTATTTT. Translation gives CASSLQGVRNTDTQYF.

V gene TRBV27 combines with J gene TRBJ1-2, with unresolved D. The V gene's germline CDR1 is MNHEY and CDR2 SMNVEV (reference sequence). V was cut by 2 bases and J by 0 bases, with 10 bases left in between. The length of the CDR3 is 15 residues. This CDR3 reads CASSLKGLANYGYTF. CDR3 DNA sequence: TGTGCCAGCAGTTTAAAGGGCCTAGCTAACTATGGCTACACCTTC.

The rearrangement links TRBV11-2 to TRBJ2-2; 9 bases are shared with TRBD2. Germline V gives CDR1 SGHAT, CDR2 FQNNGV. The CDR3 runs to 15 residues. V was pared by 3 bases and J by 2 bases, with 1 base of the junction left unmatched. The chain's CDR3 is CASSLGLANTGELFF. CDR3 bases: TGTGCCAGCAGCTTGGGACTAGCCAACACCGGGGAGCTGTTTTTT.

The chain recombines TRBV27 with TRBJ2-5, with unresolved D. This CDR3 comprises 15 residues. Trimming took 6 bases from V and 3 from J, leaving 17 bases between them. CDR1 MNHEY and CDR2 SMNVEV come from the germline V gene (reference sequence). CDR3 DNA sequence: TGTGCCAGCAGGTTCATTCCCGGGTCTGAAGAGACCCAGTACTTC. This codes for CASRFIPGSEETQYF.

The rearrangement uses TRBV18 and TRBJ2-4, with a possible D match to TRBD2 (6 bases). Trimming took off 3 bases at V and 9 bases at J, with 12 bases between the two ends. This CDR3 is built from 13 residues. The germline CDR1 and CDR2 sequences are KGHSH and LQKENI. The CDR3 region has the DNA TGTGCCAGCTCACCCCTCCTCGGGGGCATTCAGTACTTC. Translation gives CASSPLLGGIQYF.

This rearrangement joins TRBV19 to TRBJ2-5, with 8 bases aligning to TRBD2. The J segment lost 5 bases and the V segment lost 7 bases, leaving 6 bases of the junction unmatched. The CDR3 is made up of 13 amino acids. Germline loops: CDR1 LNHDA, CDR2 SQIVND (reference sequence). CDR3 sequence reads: CASTIPGGETQYF. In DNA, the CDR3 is TGTGCCAGTACCATACCGGGGGGGGAGACCCAGTACTTC.

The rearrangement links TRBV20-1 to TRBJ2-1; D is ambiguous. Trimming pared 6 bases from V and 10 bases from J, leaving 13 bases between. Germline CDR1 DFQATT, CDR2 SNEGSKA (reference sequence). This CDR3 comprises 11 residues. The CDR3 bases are TGCAGTGCCATATCCTACGCGGAGCAGTTCTTC. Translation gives CSAISYAEQFF.

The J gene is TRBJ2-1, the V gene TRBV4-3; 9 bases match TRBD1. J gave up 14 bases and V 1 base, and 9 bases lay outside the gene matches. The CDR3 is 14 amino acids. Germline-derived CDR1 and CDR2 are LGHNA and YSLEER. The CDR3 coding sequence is TGCGCCAGCAGCCAAGGGATGCCGGGACAGGGCGAGTTCTTC. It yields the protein CASSQGMPGQGEFF.

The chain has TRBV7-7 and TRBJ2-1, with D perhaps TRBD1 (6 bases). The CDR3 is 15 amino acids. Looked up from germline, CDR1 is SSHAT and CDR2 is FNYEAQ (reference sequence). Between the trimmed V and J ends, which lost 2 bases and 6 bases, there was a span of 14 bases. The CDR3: CASSLSPGATNEQFF. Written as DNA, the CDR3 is TGTGCCAGCAGCTTATCCCCAGGGGCCACCAATGAGCAGTTCTTC.

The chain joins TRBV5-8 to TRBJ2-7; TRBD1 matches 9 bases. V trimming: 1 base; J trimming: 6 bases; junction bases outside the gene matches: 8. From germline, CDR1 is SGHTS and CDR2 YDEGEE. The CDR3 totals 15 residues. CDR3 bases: TGTGCCAGCAGCTTGTCCGGGACAGGGCAGGGCGAGCAGTACTTC. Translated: CASSLSGTGQGEQYF.

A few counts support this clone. CDR3 region: CASSPPVFETQYF. The CDR3 DNA reads as TGTGCCAGCTCACCACCGGTTTTTGAGACCCAGTACTTC. The gene calls are TRBV18 and TRBJ2-5; D not certain. Germline CDR1 KGHSH, CDR2 LQKENI. Trimming shortened V by 0 bases and J by 5 bases, and 7 bases separated the two germline ends. This CDR3 is built from 13 residues.

The CDR3 DNA is TGTGCCAGCAGCCAAGAAAGTCATGTTGGAAACACCATATATTTT. Translating it yields CASSQESHVGNTIYF. The rearrangement uses TRBV4-2 and TRBJ1-3; D call uncertain. The length of the CDR3 is 15 residues. V gave up 0 bases and J gave up 3 bases, with 9 bases separating them. Germline CDR1 LGHNA, CDR2 YNFKEQ.

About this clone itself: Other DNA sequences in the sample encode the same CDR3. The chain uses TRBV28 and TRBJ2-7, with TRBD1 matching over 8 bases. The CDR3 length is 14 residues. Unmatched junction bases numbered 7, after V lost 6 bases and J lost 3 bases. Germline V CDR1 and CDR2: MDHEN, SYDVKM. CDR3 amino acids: CASSSGQGGYEQYF. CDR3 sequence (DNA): TGTGCCAGCAGCTCCGGACAGGGAGGCTACGAGCAGTACTTC.